The present TCR beta chain was sequenced within a study of CD8+ T cells in alopecia areata. In the study overall: Each of the treated patients was given oral tofacitinib, 5 to 10 mg twice daily, for moderate-to-severe alopecia areata. General study points: Scalp sample data also include resident alphabeta T cells from normal skin.

In each case, RNA was isolated and then reverse transcribed into cDNA as the sequencing template. Profiling relied on immunoSEQ multiplex PCR, and the TCRdb table lists in-frame clones only, not all of them. This sample yields 220,000 or so clones, of which 50% to 60% are seen a single time; 0.45% belongs to the top ten. Germline V lookup: CDR1 SQVTM, CDR2 ANQGSEA. With 2 bases removed from V and 4 bases from J, the gap between germline ends came to 8 bases. The CDR3 contains 12 residues. Regarding this clone: Its antigen is undetermined.

Sequencing used CD4+ T cells sorted from blood, obtained at week 0. V gene TRBV29-1 combines with J gene TRBJ1-2, with D hard to call. The clonotype was recovered from a human donor with alopecia areata. The CDR3 is CSVERVRYGYTF. The CDR3 DNA follows: TGCAGCGTTGAAAGGGTGCGCTATGGCTACACCTTC.